The 20 T cell receptor beta chains below all came from one sample that was sequenced in a study of early T cells in non-severe SARS-CoV-2 infection. TCRdb itself ran the 5' RACE reads through MiXCR, one entry per CDR3 protein. The sample lists 20,000 to 30,000 distinct CDR3 sequences; 4.5% to 5.5% were seen once. The source material was whole blood. The receptors originated from an adult who was a healthcare worker with PCR-confirmed SARS-CoV-2 infection or an uninfected control (not recorded which).

Many counts were recorded for this clonotype. The chain recombines TRBV12-5 with TRBJ1-2, with a possible D match to TRBD1 (5 bases). The V end lost 7 bases, the J end lost 7 bases, and 22 bases lay between the germline ends. Germline V gene sequence: CDR1 LGHNT, CDR2 FRNRAP. This CDR3 is 15 amino acids long. The CDR3: CASAGGVQGPPGYTF. The CDR3 coding sequence is TGTGCTAGTGCCGGGGGGGTCCAGGGCCCGCCTGGCTACACCTTC.

This clonotype was counted only a few times. The V call is TRBV28, the J call TRBJ2-3; D ambiguous. Germline V gene data show CDR1 as MDHEN and CDR2 as SYDVKM. V lost 5 bases, J lost 3 bases, and 3 bases lay in between. The CDR3 extends over 11 amino acids. CDR3 loop: CASSATDTQYF. DNA for the CDR3: TGTGCCAGCAGTGCGACAGATACGCAGTATTTT.

The sample holds many counts of this clonotype. The chain carries TRBV12-3 or TRBV12-4 and TRBJ1-6; 8 nucleotides line up with TRBD1. J was trimmed by 6 bases and V by 6 bases; bases with no gene match: 4. The CDR3 is 14 amino acids. Written as DNA, the CDR3 is TGTGCCAGCAGATTACAGGGGGGTAATTCACCCCTCCACTTT. Its protein product is CASRLQGGNSPLHF.

This clonotype was picked up many times. This chain joins TRBV2 and TRBJ1-1; D is unresolved. Germline CDR1 and CDR2: SNHLY and FYNNEI. Trimming took 1 base from V and 10 from J, leaving 16 bases between them. The CDR3 covers 14 residues. CDR3 loop: CASSEGHFRWGAFF. The CDR3 DNA follows: TGTGCCAGCAGTGAAGGCCACTTCCGGTGGGGAGCTTTCTTT.

This clonotype was observed at least ten times. V and J are TRBV19 and TRBJ1-4; D remains unclear. Germline CDR1 LNHDA, CDR2 SQIVND (reference sequence). Trimming shortened V by 5 bases and J by 1 base, and 14 bases separated the two germline ends. This CDR3 region has 16 residues. CDR3 in DNA: TGTGCCAGTAGTCGTCCGGGTGGTGGAACTAATGAAAAACTGTTTTTT. It specifies CASSRPGGGTNEKLFF.

In its sample, this clonotype was seen many times. The genes are TRBV13 and TRBJ1-2; D not resolved. Germline CDR1 is PRHDT and CDR2 is FYEKMQ (reference sequence). The CDR3 has 12 residues. The V and J ends lost 0 bases and 6 bases respectively, with 5 bases between them. CDR3 in amino acids: CASSLGGDGYTF. The CDR3 DNA reads as TGTGCCAGCAGCTTAGGCGGGGATGGCTACACCTTC.

This clonotype was counted at least ten times. J is TRBJ2-3 and V is TRBV4-1; 8 bases are shared with TRBD2. Losses at the gene ends were 0 bases for V and 1 base for J; bases not matched to a gene: 3. From germline, CDR1 is MGHRA and CDR2 YSYEKL. The CDR3 is made up of 16 amino acids. CDR3 protein: CASSQEPGGGTDTQYF. In DNA, the CDR3 is TGCGCCAGCAGCCAAGAACCGGGGGGGGGCACAGATACGCAGTATTTT.

This clonotype was observed at least ten times. The chain employs TRBV6-2 or TRBV6-3 and TRBJ2-2, with D unresolved. CDR1 and CDR2 (germline): MNHEY, SVGEGT. The CDR3 sequence is 15 residues long. The germline V and J ends were trimmed by 0 bases and 3 bases, with 8 bases remaining between them. CDR3 in amino acids: CASSYSAEYTGELFF. For the CDR3, the DNA is TGTGCCAGCAGTTACTCTGCCGAATACACCGGGGAGCTGTTTTTT.

This clonotype occurred many times. The chain couples TRBV12-3 or TRBV12-4 to TRBJ2-6, with D perhaps TRBD2 (5 bases). V shed 4 bases and J shed 2 bases, with 15 bases lying between them. The CDR3 extends over 17 amino acids. The CDR3 sequence is CASSWEKGSPGANVLTF. For the CDR3, the DNA is TGTGCCAGCAGTTGGGAGAAGGGTTCACCTGGGGCCAACGTCCTGACTTTC.

This clonotype appeared a few times. The chain has TRBV7-2 and TRBJ2-7; TRBD1 agrees at 7 bases. This CDR3 has 13 amino acids. Trimming at V came to 5 bases and at J to 4 bases, leaving 5 bases not matched to a gene. Germline CDR1 SGHTA, CDR2 FQGNSA. CDR3 loop: CASSATGEYEQYF. For the CDR3, the DNA is TGTGCCAGCAGCGCCACAGGGGAATACGAGCAGTACTTC.

This clonotype was observed at least ten times. The gene calls are TRBV29-1 and TRBJ2-1; the D gene is possibly TRBD2 (6 bases). The CDR3 loop spans 14 amino acids. Germline lookup yields CDR1 SQVTM and CDR2 ANQGSEA. Trimming shortened V by 4 bases and J by 7 bases, and 17 bases separated the two germline ends. This CDR3 reads CSVVVPSGGNEQFF. CDR3 in DNA: TGCAGCGTTGTTGTGCCTAGTGGGGGGAATGAGCAGTTCTTC.

This clonotype was counted many times. The V gene is TRBV6-2 or TRBV6-3, the J gene TRBJ2-1, with TRBD2 matching 11 bases. The junction had 18 bases not matched to a gene; V was cut back by 8 bases and J by 3 bases. This CDR3 spans 19 amino acids. CDR1 MNHEY and CDR2 SVGEGT come from the germline V gene. CDR3 bases: TGTGCCAGCGCCCCCGGGAGGGCTAGCGGGGGGAACCACTACAATGAGCAGTTCTTC. Translated: CASAPGRASGGNHYNEQFF.

This clonotype was counted ten times or more. The chain carries TRBV12-3 or TRBV12-4 and TRBJ2-3; tentative D call: TRBD1 (6 bases). V dropped 3 bases and J dropped 6 bases, with 13 bases sitting between them. The CDR3 totals 14 residues. Here the CDR3 reads CASSFAQGLDTQYF. DNA for the CDR3: TGTGCCAGCAGTTTCGCGCAGGGGTTGGATACGCAGTATTTT.

This clonotype was counted between two and nine times. This sequence joins TRBV6-6 and TRBJ2-3; D is unresolved. CDR1 and CDR2 (germline): MNHNY, SVGAGI (reference sequence). The CDR3 loop spans 13 amino acids. Trimming left V 5 bases short and J 5 bases short, with 11 bases between. This CDR3 reads CASSHPGQDTQYF. CDR3 sequence (DNA): TGTGCCAGCAGTCACCCGGGCCAAGATACGCAGTATTTT.

This clonotype appeared many times. The chain recombines TRBV6-1 with TRBJ2-1, with TRBD2 matching over 16 bases. CDR1 and CDR2 (germline): MNHNS, SASEGT. The CDR3 consists of 17 residues. The trim removed 3 bases at V and 6 bases at J, leaving 5 bases unmatched. The DNA of the CDR3 is TGTGCCAGCAGTGACCCGGGACTAGCGGGGGGGAGCAATGAGCAGTTCTTC. Translation gives CASSDPGLAGGSNEQFF.

This clonotype occurred many times. The chain couples TRBV4-3 to TRBJ1-5; no firm D call. This CDR3 is built from 17 residues. Germline values: CDR1 LGHNA, CDR2 YSLEER. The ends were cut back, 0 bases at V and 3 bases at J, with 15 bases in the middle. The DNA of the CDR3 is TGCGCCAGCAGCCAAGATGGCAGCCTGGAGGACAATCAGCCCCAGCATTTT. Protein: CASSQDGSLEDNQPQHF.

V is TRBV7-8 and J is TRBJ2-7, with D possibly being TRBD1 or TRBD2 (5 bases each). Germline V CDR1 and CDR2: SGHVS, FQNEAQ. V gave up 6 bases and J gave up 2 bases, with 14 bases separating them. The CDR3 runs to 14 residues. CDR3 nucleotides: TGTGCCAGCAGTCGGGGACGCGGTACCTACGAGCAGTACTTC. It is translated as CASSRGRGTYEQYF.

The V gene is TRBV20-1, the J gene TRBJ2-7; 8 bases match TRBD2. Per germline, CDR1 DFQATT and CDR2 SNEGSKA (reference sequence). This CDR3 region has 16 residues. V was clipped by 4 bases and J by 0 bases; unmatched bases: 11. CDR3 sequence (DNA): TGCAGTGCTATTAGCGGGGCTACACCCAGCTCCTACGAGCAGTACTTC. The encoded protein is CSAISGATPSSYEQYF.

This clonotype has a count of ten or more. The chain couples TRBV12-3 or TRBV12-4 to TRBJ2-1; no reliable D call. With 8 bases removed from V and 7 bases from J, the gap between germline ends came to 9 bases. The CDR3 contains 11 residues. The CDR3 is CASSLGNEQFF. The CDR3 DNA sequence: TGTGCCAGCTCCCTTGGTAATGAGCAGTTCTTC.

This clonotype was recorded a few times. V is TRBV29-1 and J is TRBJ2-3; D is possibly TRBD1 (6 bases). V shed 2 bases and J shed 4 bases, with 13 bases lying between them. Germline CDR1 SQVTM, CDR2 ANQGSEA. There are 14 residues in the CDR3. The CDR3, as DNA: TGCAGCGTTGAAAACAGGGCCCCCCCAGATACGCAGTATTTT. As protein: CSVENRAPPDTQYF.